This TCR beta chain originates from a study of PD-L1 blockade in urothelial cancer (dated by TCRdb to 2017 to 2019). As for the study more broadly: Every patient began therapy in 2014 and was given atezolizumab 1,200 mg intravenously every 3 weeks. About 85% of the roughly 29 patients were males with bladder-origin urothelial cancer, and about 65% of the 29 reported a prior smoking history. Durable clinical benefit meant progression-free survival longer than 6 months, and TCR features were also tested against progression-free and overall survival. Patients had an ECOG performance status of 0 or 1 and had received between 0 and 3 prior chemotherapy regimens. Nine patients achieved durable clinical benefit and fewer than 25 did not. The study, an exploratory multi-omic analysis, examined somatic, immune and clinical correlates of response to PD-L1 blockade with atezolizumab in urothelial cancer. A median of 141,255 T cells and some 84,000 unique TCRs was obtained from blood samples, and a median clonality of approximately 0.086 was observed. Approximately 29 patients had pretreatment blood TCR-seq, roughly 24 had at least one posttreatment blood collection, and roughly 24 had tumor TCR-seq. Pretreatment tumor samples, along with matched peripheral blood collected serially before and after atezolizumab treatment, underwent TCR sequencing. In the same patients, pretreatment tumors underwent whole exome sequencing and RNA sequencing in addition to TCR sequencing. Blood samples were analyzed at two time points: 3 weeks after treatment start (second dose) and 6 weeks after treatment start. General conclusions and limits of the study: Patients with durable benefit showed greater expansion of tumor-associated TCR clones in peripheral blood 3 weeks after starting treatment (n of about 20, p = 0.022). Because the sample size was small (n ≈ 27) and many exploratory analyses were performed, the results are intended to be hypothesis-generating. A pretreatment peripheral blood TCR clonality below the median was linked to improved progression-free and overall survival.

As concerns this clone: Which antigen it targets is not known. At one end, the junction sequence differs from germline, possibly due to a read error.

A total of roughly 30 patients with locally advanced or metastatic urothelial carcinoma, treated at Memorial Sloan Kettering on a trial protocol, made up the cohort. Peripheral blood mononuclear cells were collected from each patient pretreatment and during treatment, giving between 1 and 8 total time points per patient. The Qiagen DNeasy Blood extraction kit was used to purify genomic DNA from total PBMCs and from tumor samples. PBMCs were collected pretreatment and during treatment, and were isolated and stored as previously described. The CDR3, from cysteine to phenylalanine, totals 13 residues. CDR3 DNA only is kept here, 39 bases in frame from base 1. The germline V gene encodes CDR1 SGHDT and CDR2 YYEEEE. Synthetic TCR analog templates were spiked into each PCR so that absolute template abundance could be estimated from read counts. The immunoSEQ assay used bias-controlled V and J gene primers to amplify TCRbeta CDR3 regions from genomic DNA. Sequencing of rearranged TCRbeta segments was performed at approximately 20X coverage. Regarding the original processing steps: Clustering was used to correct sequencing errors, and CDR3s were annotated against IMGT to assign V, D and J genes. Only productive TCRbeta rearrangements were used in downstream analyses, excluding out-of-frame or stop-codon sequences. Clonality was computed as one minus Shannon entropy normalized by the log of the number of unique productive sequences. Clones differing between time points or between blood and tumor were identified by Fisher's exact test with Benjamini-Hochberg correction at adjusted p below 0.01. TCRdb re-hosts the immuneACCESS table, in-frame sequences only. Its copies lack some clones; in the studies checked, an unresolved V gene accounts for under half of them, and the cause for the rest is not known. V and J calls plus clone size are reproduced from that table; the DNA served to infer D and trimming. The sample records some 19,000 clones, 90% of which are singletons. The top ten hold 16% of the sample.

Rearrangement joined TRBV5-6 to TRBJ1-5; no D gene is confidently identified. The sequence was collected from a woman aged 55-75 years with urothelial cancer. The sample here was PBMCs, taken around atezolizumab (anti-PD-L1) treatment. The CDR3 in this case is CASSLASAREFLF. The sequence in DNA is TGTGCCAGCAGCTTGGCCTCTGCGCGCGAGTTCCTTTTT.